This TCR beta chain was captured in a study of T cell repertoires in breast cancer. Paired alpha-beta TCRs of CD8+ T cells were analyzed by expanded emulsion RT-PCR. The CDR3 is made up of 13 amino acids. Germline CDR1 is SGHVS and CDR2 is FNYEAQ. With 6 bases clipped from V and 9 bases from J, the junction kept 7 bases outside the gene matches. By proportion, this clonotype is medium-sized. Antigen unknown. Whole-study findings and limits: Tumor-involved sentinel lymph nodes shared about fourfold more TCRs with matched tumors than tumor-free nodes (approximately 8% versus 2%). Clone recovery by emulsion RT-PCR was skewed, so it was considered qualitative. Eight TRBV7 primers may have caused mispriming bias toward TRBV7 in shared TCRs.

A second nested PCR with blocking oligonucleotides suppressed unpaired genes. TCRdb passed the emulsion pairing reads through MiXCR, listing each CDR3 protein once. This table has around 160 distinct CDR3 sequences, about 46% appearing once. Sequenced: CD8+ T cells. The receptor was isolated from a pool of human donors with breast cancer or a healthy control (not recorded which). The chain combines TRBV7-6 with TRBJ2-1; 8 nucleotides match TRBD2. The CDR3 loop is CASSVRGGPEQFF. In DNA form, the CDR3 reads TGTGCCAGCAGTGTTCGGGGGGGCCCTGAGCAGTTCTTC. The full variable domain, completed using reference TRBV7-6 and TRBJ2-1, is GAGVSQSPRYKVTKRGQDVALRCDPISGHVSLYWYRQALGQGPEFLTYFNYEAQQDKSGLPNDRFSAERPEGSISTLTIQRTEQRDSAMYRCASSVRGGPEQFFGPGTRLTVL.